Sequencing of this T cell receptor (beta chain) was carried out in a study of T cell changes during pregnancy in multiple sclerosis. Unmatched junction bases numbered 9, after V lost 2 bases and J lost 5 bases. CDR3 size: 16 residues. Germline values: CDR1 PRHDT, CDR2 FYEKMQ (reference sequence). The repertoire was sequenced with immunoSEQ multiplex PCR; TCRdb's copy has only in-frame clones and lacks some. The sample gives about 96,000 clones, 80% to 95% of which show up once; about 2.4% is in the top ten. Sequenced here: peripheral blood, sampled in the first trimester of pregnancy. The source is a female donor with multiple sclerosis, enrolled in a pregnancy study. The chain joins TRBV13 to TRBJ1-1; the match to TRBD1 covers 9 bases. CDR3 sequence: CASSLQPGQGYTEAFF. The CDR3 nucleotides are TGTGCCAGCAGCTTACAACCGGGACAGGGCTATACTGAAGCTTTCTTT.